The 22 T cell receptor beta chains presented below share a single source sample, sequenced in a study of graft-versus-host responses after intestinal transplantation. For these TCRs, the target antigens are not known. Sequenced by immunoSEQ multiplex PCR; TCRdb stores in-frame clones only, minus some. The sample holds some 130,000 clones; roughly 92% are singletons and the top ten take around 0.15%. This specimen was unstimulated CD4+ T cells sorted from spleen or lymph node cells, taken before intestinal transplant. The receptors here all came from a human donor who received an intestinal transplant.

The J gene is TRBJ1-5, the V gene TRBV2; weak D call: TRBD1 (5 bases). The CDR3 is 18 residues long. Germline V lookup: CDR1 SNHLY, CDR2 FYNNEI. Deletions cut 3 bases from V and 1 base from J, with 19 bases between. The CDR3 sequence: CASSDMGVGGMSNQPQHF. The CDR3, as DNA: TGTGCCAGCAGTGATATGGGAGTTGGGGGGATGAGCAATCAGCCCCAGCATTTT.

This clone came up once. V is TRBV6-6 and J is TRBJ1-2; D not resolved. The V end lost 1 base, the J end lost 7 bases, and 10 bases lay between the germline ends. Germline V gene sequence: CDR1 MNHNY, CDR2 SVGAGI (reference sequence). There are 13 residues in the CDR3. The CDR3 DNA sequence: TGTGCCAGCAGTTACTTCGACGGAGGTGGCTACACCTTC. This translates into CASSYFDGGGYTF.

The CDR3 here is CSAGGRRGYTF. As DNA, the CDR3 is TGCAGTGCTGGGGGTAGGCGAGGCTACACCTTC. This sequence joins TRBV20-1 and TRBJ1-2; TRBD1 might be the D (5 bases). The germline CDR1 and CDR2 sequences are DFQATT and SNEGSKA (reference sequence). Trimming left V 5 bases short and J 8 bases short, with 12 bases between. The CDR3 runs to 11 residues.

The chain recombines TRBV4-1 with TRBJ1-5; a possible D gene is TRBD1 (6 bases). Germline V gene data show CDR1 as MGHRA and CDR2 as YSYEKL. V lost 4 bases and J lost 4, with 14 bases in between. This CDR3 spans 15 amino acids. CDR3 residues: CASSRENQGNQPQHF. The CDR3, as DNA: TGCGCCAGCAGCCGAGAAAACCAGGGGAATCAGCCCCAGCATTTT.

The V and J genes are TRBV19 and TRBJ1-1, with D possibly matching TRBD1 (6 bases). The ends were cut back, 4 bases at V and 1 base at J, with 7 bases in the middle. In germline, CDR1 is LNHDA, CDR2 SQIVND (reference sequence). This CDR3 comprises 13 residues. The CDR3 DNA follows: TGTGCCAGTAGTAACAGGGCGAACACTGAAGCTTTCTTT. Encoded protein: CASSNRANTEAFF.

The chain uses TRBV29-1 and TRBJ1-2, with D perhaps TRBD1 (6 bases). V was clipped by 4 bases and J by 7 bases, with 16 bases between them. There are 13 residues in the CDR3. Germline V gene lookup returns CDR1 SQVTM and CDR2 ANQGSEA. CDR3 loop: CSVGSGAKGGYTF. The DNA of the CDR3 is TGCAGCGTTGGTTCAGGGGCGAAAGGTGGCTACACCTTC.

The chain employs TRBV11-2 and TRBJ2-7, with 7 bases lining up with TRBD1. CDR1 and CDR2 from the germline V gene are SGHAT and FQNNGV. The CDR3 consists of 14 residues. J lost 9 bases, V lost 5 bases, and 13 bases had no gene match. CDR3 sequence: CASSTDRGPWVQYF. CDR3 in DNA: TGTGCCAGCAGCACAGATAGGGGGCCCTGGGTGCAGTACTTC.

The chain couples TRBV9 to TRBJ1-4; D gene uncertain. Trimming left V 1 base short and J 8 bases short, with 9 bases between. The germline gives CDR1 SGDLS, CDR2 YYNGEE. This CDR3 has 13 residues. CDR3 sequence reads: CASSVKSGEKLFF. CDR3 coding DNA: TGTGCCAGCAGCGTAAAAAGTGGCGAAAAACTGTTTTTT.

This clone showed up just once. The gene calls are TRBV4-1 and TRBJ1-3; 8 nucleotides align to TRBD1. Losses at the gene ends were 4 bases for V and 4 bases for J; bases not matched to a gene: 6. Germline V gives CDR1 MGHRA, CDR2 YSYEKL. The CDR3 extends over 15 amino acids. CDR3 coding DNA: TGCGCCAGCAGCCCTAGACAGGGGCAAGGAAACACCATATATTTT. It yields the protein CASSPRQGQGNTIYF.

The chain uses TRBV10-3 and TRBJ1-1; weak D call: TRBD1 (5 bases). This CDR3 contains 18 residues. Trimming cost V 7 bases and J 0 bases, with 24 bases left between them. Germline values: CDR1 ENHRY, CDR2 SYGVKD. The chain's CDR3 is CAITTQPWRGVMNTEAFF. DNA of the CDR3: TGTGCCATCACCACCCAACCCTGGAGGGGCGTTATGAACACTGAAGCTTTCTTT.

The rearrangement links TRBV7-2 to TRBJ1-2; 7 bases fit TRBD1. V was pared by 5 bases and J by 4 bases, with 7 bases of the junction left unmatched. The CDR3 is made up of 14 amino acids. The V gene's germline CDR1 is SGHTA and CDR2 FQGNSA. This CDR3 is CASSPTGIGYGYTF. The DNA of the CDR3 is TGTGCCAGCAGCCCGACAGGGATCGGCTATGGCTACACCTTC.

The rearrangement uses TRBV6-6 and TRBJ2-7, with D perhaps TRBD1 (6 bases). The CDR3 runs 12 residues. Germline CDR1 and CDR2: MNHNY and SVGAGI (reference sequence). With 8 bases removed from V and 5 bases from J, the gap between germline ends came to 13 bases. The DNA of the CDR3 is TGTGCCAGCCAGGGGAATAGCGACGAGCAGTACTTC. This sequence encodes CASQGNSDEQYF.

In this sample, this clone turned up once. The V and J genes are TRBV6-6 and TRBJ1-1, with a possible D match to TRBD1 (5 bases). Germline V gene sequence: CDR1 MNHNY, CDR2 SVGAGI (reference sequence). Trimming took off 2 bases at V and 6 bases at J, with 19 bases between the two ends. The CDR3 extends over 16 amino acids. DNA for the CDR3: TGTGCCAGCAGTTACGGGGGTTACGCTCTTTTTGCTGAAGCTTTCTTT. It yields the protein CASSYGGYALFAEAFF.

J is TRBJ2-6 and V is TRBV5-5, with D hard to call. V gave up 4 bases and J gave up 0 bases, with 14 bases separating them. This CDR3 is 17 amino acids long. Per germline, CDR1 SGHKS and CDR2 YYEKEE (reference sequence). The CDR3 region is CASSPLLGDSGANVLTF. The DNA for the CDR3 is TGTGCCAGCAGCCCCTTGCTGGGTGACTCTGGGGCCAACGTCCTGACTTTC.

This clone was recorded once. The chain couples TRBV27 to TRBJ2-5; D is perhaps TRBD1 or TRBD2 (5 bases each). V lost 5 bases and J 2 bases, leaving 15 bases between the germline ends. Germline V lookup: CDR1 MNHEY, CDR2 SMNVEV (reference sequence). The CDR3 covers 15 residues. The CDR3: CASSPGPGLQETQYF. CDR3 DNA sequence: TGTGCCAGCAGTCCGGGTCCGGGGCTGCAAGAGACCCAGTACTTC.

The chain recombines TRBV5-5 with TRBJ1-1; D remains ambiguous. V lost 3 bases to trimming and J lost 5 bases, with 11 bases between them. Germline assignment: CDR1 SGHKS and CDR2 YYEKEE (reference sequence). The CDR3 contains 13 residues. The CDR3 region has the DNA TGTGCCAGCAGCTCTAGACCGGAGACTGAAGCTTTCTTT. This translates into CASSSRPETEAFF.

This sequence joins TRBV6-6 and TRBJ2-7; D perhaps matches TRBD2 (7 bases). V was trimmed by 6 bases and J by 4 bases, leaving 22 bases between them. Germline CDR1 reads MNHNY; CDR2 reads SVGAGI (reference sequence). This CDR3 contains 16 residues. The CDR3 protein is CASRRAKGGRPYEQYF. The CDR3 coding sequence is TGTGCCAGCAGGAGGGCCAAGGGGGGGAGACCTTACGAGCAGTACTTC.

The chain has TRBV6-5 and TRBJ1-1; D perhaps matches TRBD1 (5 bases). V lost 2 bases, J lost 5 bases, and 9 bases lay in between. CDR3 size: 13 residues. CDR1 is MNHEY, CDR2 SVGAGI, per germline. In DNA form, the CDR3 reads TGTGCCAGCAGTTACAGCGAGGGGACTGAAGCTTTCTTT. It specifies CASSYSEGTEAFF.

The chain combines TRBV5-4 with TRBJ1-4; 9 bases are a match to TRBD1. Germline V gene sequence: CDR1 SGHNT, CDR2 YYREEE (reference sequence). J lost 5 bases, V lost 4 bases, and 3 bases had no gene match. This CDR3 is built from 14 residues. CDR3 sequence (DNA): TGTGCCAGCAGCAAGACAGGGGGGAATGAAAAACTGTTTTTT. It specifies CASSKTGGNEKLFF.

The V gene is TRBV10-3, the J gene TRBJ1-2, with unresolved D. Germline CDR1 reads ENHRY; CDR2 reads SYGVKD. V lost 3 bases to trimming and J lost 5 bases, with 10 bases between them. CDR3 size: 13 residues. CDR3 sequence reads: CAISDLAGYGYTF. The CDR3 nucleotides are TGTGCCATCAGTGACTTAGCGGGATATGGCTACACCTTC.

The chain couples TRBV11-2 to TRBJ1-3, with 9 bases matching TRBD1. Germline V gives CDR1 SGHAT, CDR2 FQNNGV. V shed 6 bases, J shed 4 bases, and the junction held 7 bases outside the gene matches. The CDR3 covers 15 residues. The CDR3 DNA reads TGTGCCAGCAGACGAAACAGGGGGCTCGGAAACACCATATATTTT. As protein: CASRRNRGLGNTIYF.

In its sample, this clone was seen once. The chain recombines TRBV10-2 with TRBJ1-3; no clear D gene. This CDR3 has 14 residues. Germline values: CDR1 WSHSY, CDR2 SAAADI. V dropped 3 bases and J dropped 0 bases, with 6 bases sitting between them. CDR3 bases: TGCGCCAGCAGTGAAGTTCGCTCTGGAAACACCATATATTTT. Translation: CASSEVRSGNTIYF.